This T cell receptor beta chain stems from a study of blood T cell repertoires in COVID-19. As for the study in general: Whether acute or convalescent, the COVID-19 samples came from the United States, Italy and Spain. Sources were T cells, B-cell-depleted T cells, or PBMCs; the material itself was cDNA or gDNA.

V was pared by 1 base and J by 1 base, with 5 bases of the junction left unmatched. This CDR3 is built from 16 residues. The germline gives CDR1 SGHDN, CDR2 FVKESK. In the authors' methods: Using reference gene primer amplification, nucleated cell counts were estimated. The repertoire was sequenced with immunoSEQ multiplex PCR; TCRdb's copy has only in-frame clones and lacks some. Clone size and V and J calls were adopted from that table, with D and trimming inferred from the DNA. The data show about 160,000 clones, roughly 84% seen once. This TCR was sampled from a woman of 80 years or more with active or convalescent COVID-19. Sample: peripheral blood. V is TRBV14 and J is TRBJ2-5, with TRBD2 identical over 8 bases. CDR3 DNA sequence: TGTGCCAGCAGCCAAGCTCGGACTAGCCTCCAAGAGACCCAGTACTTC. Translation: CASSQARTSLQETQYF.